This TCR beta chain emerged from a study of T cell responses to AZD1222 COVID-19 vaccine. Study summary: Pooled samples include second doses given at about 4 or 12 weeks. Study conclusions and caveats: Two AZD1222 doses significantly raised spike-specific TCR breadth and depth over controls. The study sampled repertoires only after the peak T cell response. Vaccine-associated CD4 TCRs spanned spike, dominant at 160-218 and 743-854.

Clones were sequenced by immunoSEQ multiplex PCR, and TCRdb holds only the in-frame ones, with some missing. The table lists 150,000 to 200,000 clones, around nine tenths of them singletons, with 0.45% to 0.55% in the top ten. The CDR3 is made up of 14 amino acids. CDR1 SGHAT and CDR2 FQNNGV come from the germline V gene. V lost 7 bases and J 1 base, leaving 13 bases between the germline ends. A word on this clone: As yet, its antigen is unknown.

This chain joins TRBV11-2 and TRBJ1-1; D may be TRBD1 (5 bases). The sequence was obtained from an adult in good health. The sequenced sample was peripheral blood, obtained on day 0 of AZD1222 vaccination. CDR3 DNA sequence: TGTGCCAGCACCGACGGGGGGTGGAACACTGAAGCTTTCTTT. Translation: CASTDGGWNTEAFF.